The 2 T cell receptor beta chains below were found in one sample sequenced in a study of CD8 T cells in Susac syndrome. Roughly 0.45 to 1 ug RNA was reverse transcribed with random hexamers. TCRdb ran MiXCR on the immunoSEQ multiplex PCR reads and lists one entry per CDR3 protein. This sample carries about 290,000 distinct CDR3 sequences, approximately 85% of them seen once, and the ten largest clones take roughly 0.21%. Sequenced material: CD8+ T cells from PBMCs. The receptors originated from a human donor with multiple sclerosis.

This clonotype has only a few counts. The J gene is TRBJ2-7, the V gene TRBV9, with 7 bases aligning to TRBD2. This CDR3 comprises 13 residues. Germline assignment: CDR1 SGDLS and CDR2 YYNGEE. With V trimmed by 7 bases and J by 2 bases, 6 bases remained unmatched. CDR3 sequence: CASGPSGAYEQYF. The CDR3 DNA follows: TGTGCCAGCGGCCCTAGCGGAGCCTACGAGCAGTACTTC.

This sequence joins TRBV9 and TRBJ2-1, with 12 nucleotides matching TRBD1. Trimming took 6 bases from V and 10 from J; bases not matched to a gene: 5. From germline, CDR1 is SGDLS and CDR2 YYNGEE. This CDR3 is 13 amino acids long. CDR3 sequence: CASTGQGAGEQFF. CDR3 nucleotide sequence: TGTGCCAGCACGGGACAGGGGGCTGGGGAGCAGTTCTTC.